This TCR beta chain was obtained from a study of Ad26.COV2.S vaccination and SARS-CoV-2 variants. About the study: Ad26.COV2.S given intramuscularly, once or twice 56 days apart. Study-level findings and limits: Reported post-vaccination CD8+ and CD4+ T cell responses to spike showed substantial breadth.

Treatment here: roughly 18 received Ad26.COV2.S at low or high dose, single or two shots; about 5 received placebo; per-sample allocation not given. Following the first vaccine or placebo injection, samples were taken on day 63. A Boston adult aged 18-55 years was the donor. An Ad26 vector that expressed Wuhan-strain SARS-CoV-2 spike constituted the vaccine. Clones were read by immunoSEQ multiplex PCR, and TCRdb kept only the in-frame ones, dropping some. The data show hundreds of thousands of clones, about 85% seen once. The CDR3 spans 13 residues. V lost 6 bases and J 0 bases, leaving 8 bases between the germline ends. Regarding this clone: Its antigen is unknown.

V gene TRBV12-3 or TRBV12-4 combines with J gene TRBJ1-1; D is unresolved. The sample here was peripheral blood, taken in a trial of Ad26.COV2.S vaccine versus placebo. The origin of this receptor is a person aged 18 to 59 who received the Ad26.COV2.S COVID-19 vaccine or a placebo. The CDR3 sequence is CASSLVVNTEAFF. The CDR3 bases are TGTGCCAGCAGCTTGGTGGTGAACACTGAAGCTTTCTTT.